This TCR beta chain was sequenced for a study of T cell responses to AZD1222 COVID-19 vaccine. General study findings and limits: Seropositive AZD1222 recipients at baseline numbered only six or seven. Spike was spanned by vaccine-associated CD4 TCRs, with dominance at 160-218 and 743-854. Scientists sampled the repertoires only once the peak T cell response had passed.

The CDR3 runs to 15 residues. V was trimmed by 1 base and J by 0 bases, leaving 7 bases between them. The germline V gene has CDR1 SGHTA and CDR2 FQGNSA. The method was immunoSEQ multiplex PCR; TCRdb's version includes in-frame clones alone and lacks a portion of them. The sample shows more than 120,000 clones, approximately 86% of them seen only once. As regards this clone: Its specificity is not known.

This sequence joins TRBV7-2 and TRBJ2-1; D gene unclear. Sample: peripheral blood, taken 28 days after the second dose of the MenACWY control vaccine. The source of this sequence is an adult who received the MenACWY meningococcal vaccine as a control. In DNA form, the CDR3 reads TGTGCCAGCAGCTTAGGGGCCAACTCCTACAATGAGCAGTTCTTC. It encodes CASSLGANSYNEQFF.